A single TCR beta chain is shown here with its context. The record originates from a study of blood T cell repertoires in COVID-19. Whole-study context: COVID-19 samples collected from the United States, Italy and Spain covered acute and convalescent phases.

Using immunoSEQ multiplex PCR, the repertoire was profiled, and TCRdb retains in-frame clones only, with some absent. The sample comprises 350,000 to 450,000 clones, 89% of which are singletons, and 1.5% to 1.8% rests with the top ten. CDR1 is SGHAT, CDR2 FQNNGV, per germline. V gave up 6 bases and J gave up 8 bases, with 11 bases separating them. This CDR3 is built from 13 residues. The chain joins TRBV11-2 to TRBJ1-6, with D unclear. The specimen sequenced was peripheral blood. This clonotype originated in a woman between 40 and 55 years old with COVID-19, enrolled during active disease. The CDR3 coding sequence is TGTGCCAGCAGACTAAGGAGAGATTCACCCCTCCACTTT. Its protein product is CASRLRRDSPLHF.